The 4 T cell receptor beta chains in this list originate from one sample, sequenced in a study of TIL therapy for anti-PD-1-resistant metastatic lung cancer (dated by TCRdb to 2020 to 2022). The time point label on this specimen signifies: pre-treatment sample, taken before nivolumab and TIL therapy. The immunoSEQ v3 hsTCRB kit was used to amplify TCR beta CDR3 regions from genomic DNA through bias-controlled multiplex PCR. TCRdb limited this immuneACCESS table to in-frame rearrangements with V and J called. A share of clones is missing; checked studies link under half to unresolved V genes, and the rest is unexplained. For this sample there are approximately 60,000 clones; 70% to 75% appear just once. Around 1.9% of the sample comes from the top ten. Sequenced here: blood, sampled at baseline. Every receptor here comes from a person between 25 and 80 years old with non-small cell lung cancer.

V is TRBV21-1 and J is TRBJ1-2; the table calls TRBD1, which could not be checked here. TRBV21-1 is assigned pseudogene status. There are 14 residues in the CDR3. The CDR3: CASSKQGGADGYTF. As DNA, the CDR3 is TGTGCCAGCAGCAAACAGGGGGGTGCCGATGGCTACACCTTC.

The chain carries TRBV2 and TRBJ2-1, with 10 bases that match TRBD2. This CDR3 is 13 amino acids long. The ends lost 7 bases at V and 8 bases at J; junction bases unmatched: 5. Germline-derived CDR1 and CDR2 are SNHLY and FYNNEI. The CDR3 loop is CASKLAGRDEQFF. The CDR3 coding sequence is TGTGCCAGCAAACTAGCGGGACGGGATGAGCAGTTCTTC.

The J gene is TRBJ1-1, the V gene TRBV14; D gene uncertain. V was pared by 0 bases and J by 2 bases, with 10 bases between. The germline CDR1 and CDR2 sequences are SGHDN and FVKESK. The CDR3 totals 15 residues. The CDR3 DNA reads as TGTGCCAGCAGCCAAGATCGGGCGGTAAACACTGAAGCTTTCTTT. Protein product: CASSQDRAVNTEAFF.

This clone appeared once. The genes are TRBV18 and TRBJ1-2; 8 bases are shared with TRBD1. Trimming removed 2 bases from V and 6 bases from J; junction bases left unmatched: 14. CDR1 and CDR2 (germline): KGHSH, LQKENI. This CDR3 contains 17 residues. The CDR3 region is CASSPSIVRTGRDGYTF. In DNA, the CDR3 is TGTGCCAGCTCACCAAGCATAGTTCGGACAGGGAGGGATGGCTACACCTTC.